This T cell receptor beta chain stems from a study of blood T cell repertoires in COVID-19. Study information: T cells, B-cell-depleted T cells, or PBMCs supplied cDNA or gDNA.

Those enrolled, adults aged roughly 18 to 89 years, came from 24 US areas. Researchers sorted participants into cohorts using their self-reported clinical history. This CDR3 region has 15 residues. V lost 1 base and J 7 bases, leaving 11 bases between the germline ends. CDR1 is SGHAT, CDR2 FQNNGV, per germline. The assay was immunoSEQ multiplex PCR, and TCRdb's table has in-frame clones only and misses some. The table lists 120,000 to 150,000 clones, approximately 84% of them singletons. This receptor was identified in a man aged 45-60 years in a cohort exposed to, infected with or recovered from COVID-19 (not recorded which). The J gene is TRBJ1-6, the V gene TRBV11-2; D not resolved. Sequenced input: PBMCs or T cells enriched from blood (not recorded which). The CDR3 protein is CASSLGGSGNSPLHF. CDR3 DNA: TGTGCCAGCAGCTTAGGAGGGAGTGGCAATTCACCCCTCCACTTT.